The clone carrying this T cell receptor (beta chain) is a singleton in its sample. Its cognate antigen is unknown. The data derive from a study of shared clonotypes between healthy human individuals. Study-level results: Estimated richness was generally greater in naive than memory subsets.

In the authors' methods: Filtering was not the same, since immunoSEQ gave junction-only sequences without quality scores. Produced via immunoSEQ multiplex PCR; TCRdb's table is partial and in-frame only. The V and J calls and the clone size are those of that table, but D and trimming were determined from the DNA. The table records over 2 million clones, roughly 94% of them present only once. In the naive CD8 group, cells lacked CD45RO and were positively selected for CCR7, so terminally differentiated effector memory CD45RA+ cells were left out. The CDR3 consists of 15 residues. CDR1 is MGHRA, CDR2 YSYEKL, per germline. Germline trimming cut 3 bases from V and 4 bases from J; bases unmatched to any gene: 8.

Sequencing was carried out using naive CD8+ T cells sorted from blood. The TCR was taken from a young man in good health. The rearrangement links TRBV4-1 to TRBJ1-1; 7 nucleotides line up with TRBD1. The CDR3 region is CASSQGITGATEAFF. CDR3 DNA sequence: TGCGCCAGCAGCCAGGGGATCACAGGGGCCACTGAAGCTTTCTTT.